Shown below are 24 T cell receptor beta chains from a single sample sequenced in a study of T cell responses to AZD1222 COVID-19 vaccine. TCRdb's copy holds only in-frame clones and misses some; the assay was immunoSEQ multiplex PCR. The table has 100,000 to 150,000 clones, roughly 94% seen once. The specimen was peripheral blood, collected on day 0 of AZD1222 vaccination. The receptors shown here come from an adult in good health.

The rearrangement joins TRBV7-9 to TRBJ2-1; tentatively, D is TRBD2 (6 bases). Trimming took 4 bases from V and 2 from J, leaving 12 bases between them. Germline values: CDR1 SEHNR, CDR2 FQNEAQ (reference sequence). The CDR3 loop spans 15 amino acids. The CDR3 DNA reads TGTGCCAGCAGCTGGTGGGGGGACCCCTACAATGAGCAGTTCTTC. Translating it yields CASSWWGDPYNEQFF.

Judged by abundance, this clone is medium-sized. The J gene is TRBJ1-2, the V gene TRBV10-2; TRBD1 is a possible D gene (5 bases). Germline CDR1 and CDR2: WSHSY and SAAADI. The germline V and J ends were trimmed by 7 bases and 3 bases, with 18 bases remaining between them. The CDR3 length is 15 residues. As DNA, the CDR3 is TGCGCCAGCACCTCGGGAGGGGAACCAGACTATGGCTACACCTTC. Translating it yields CASTSGGEPDYGYTF.

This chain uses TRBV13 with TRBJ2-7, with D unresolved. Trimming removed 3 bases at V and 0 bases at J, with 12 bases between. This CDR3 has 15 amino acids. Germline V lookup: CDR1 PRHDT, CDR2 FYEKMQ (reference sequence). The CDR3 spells CASSFSSSSSYEQYF. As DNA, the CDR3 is TGTGCCAGCAGCTTCAGCAGCTCTAGCTCCTACGAGCAGTACTTC.

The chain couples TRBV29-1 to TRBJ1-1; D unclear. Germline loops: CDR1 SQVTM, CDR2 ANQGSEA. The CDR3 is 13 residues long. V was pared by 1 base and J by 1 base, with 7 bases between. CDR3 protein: CSVEGAANTEAFF. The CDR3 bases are TGCAGCGTTGAAGGGGCCGCGAACACTGAAGCTTTCTTT.

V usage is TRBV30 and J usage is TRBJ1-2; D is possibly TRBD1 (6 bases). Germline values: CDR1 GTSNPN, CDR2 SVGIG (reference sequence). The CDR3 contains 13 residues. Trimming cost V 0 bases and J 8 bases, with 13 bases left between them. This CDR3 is CAWSVGAGEGYTF. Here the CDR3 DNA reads TGTGCCTGGAGTGTCGGGGCAGGGGAAGGCTACACCTTC.

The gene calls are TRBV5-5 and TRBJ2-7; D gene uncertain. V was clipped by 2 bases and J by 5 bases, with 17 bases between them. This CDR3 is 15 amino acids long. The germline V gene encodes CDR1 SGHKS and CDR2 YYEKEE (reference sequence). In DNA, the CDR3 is TGTGCCAGCAGCTTTGGCCTACAGACTCGCGACGAGCAGTACTTC. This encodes CASSFGLQTRDEQYF. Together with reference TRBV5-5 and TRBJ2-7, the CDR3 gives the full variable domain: DAGVTQSPTHLIKTRGQQVTLRCSPISGHKSVSWYQQVLGQGPQFIFQYYEKEERGRGNFPDRFSARQFPNYSSELNVNALLLGDSALYLCASSFGLQTRDEQYFGPGTRLTVT.

This CDR3 is CASSLRGSEAFF. CDR3 bases: TGTGCCAGCAGTTTAAGGGGTTCTGAAGCTTTCTTT. The chain joins TRBV27 to TRBJ1-1; D may be TRBD1 (5 bases). CDR3 length: 12 amino acids. Per the germline V gene, CDR1 is MNHEY and CDR2 is SMNVEV (reference sequence). Trimming cost V 2 bases and J 6 bases, with 7 bases left between them.

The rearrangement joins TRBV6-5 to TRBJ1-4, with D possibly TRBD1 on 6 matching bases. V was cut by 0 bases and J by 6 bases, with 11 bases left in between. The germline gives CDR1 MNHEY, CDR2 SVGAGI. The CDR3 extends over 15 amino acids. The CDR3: CASSYSSQGYEKLFF. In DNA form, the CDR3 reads TGTGCCAGCAGTTACTCGAGTCAGGGGTATGAAAAACTGTTTTTT.

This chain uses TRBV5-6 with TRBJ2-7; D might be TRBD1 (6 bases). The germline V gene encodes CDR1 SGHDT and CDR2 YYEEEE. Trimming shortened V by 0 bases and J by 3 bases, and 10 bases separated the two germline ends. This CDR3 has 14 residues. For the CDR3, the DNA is TGTGCCAGCAGCTTGGGGCCCAGGGGCTACGAGCAGTACTTC. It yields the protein CASSLGPRGYEQYF.

For the CDR3, the DNA is TGTGCCTTGACAGGACCTAGCAACACTGAAGCTTTCTTT. It translates to CALTGPSNTEAFF. The rearrangement joins TRBV30 to TRBJ1-1, with D perhaps matching TRBD1 (6 bases). V was clipped by 7 bases and J by 2 bases, with 14 bases between them. The germline V gene encodes CDR1 GTSNPN and CDR2 SVGIG (reference sequence). The CDR3 spans 13 residues.

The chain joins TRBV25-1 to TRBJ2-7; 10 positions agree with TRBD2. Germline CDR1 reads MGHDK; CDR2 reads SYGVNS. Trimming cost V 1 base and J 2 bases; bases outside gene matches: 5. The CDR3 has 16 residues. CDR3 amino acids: CASSELAGGAAYEQYF. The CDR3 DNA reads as TGTGCCAGCAGTGAATTAGCGGGAGGAGCCGCCTACGAGCAGTACTTC.

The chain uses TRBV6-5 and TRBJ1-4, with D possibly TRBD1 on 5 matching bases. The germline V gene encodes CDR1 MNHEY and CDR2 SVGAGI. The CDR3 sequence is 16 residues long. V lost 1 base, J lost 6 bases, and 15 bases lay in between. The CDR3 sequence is CASSYFFSREDEKLFF. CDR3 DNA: TGTGCCAGCAGTTACTTCTTTTCCAGGGAAGATGAAAAACTGTTTTTT.

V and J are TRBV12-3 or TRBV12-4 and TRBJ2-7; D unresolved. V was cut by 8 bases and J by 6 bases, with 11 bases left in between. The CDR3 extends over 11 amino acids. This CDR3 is CASGRAREQYF. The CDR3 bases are TGTGCCAGCGGAAGGGCCCGCGAGCAGTACTTC.

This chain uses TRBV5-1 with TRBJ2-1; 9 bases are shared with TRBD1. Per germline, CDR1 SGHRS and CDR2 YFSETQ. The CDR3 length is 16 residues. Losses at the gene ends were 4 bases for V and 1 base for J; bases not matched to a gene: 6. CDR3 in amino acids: CASSPGTGRSYNEQFF. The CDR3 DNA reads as TGCGCCAGCAGCCCGGGGACAGGGAGGTCCTACAATGAGCAGTTCTTC.

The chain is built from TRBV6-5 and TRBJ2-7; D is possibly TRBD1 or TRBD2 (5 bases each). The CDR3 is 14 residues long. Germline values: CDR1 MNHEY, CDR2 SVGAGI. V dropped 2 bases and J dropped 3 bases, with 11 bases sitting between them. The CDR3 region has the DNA TGTGCCAGCAGTTACGGGACGGCTGACTACGAGCAGTACTTC. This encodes CASSYGTADYEQYF.

CDR3 DNA: TGTGCCAGCAGAGGAACTCAGCAGCCCCAGCATTTT. This codes for CASRGTQQPQHF. The V and J genes are TRBV28 and TRBJ1-5; D gene unclear. Trimming removed 6 bases from V and 7 bases from J, with 10 bases in between. The CDR3 spans 12 residues. The germline gives CDR1 MDHEN, CDR2 SYDVKM.

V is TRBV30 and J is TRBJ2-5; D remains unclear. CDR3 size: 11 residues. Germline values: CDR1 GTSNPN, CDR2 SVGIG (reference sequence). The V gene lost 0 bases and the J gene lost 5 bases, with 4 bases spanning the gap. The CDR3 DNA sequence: TGTGCCTGGAGTGTCCTGGAGACCCAGTACTTC. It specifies CAWSVLETQYF.

CDR3 nucleotide sequence: TGCAGTGCTAGTGACGGGGTTTGGGATACGCAGTATTTT. Amino acid sequence: CSASDGVWDTQYF. The gene calls are TRBV20-1 and TRBJ2-3; D might be TRBD2 (5 bases). The CDR3 spans 13 residues. The germline CDR1 and CDR2 sequences are DFQATT and SNEGSKA (reference sequence). The germline V and J ends were trimmed by 3 bases and 6 bases, with 13 bases remaining between them.

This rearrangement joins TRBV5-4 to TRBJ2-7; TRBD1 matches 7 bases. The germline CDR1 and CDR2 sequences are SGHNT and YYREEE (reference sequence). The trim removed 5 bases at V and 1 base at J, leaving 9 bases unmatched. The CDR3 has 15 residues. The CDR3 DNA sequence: TGTGCCAGCAGTAGAGACAGGGCAGGATCCTACGAGCAGTACTTC. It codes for CASSRDRAGSYEQYF.

CDR3: CASSYTGLNNEQFF. Here the CDR3 DNA reads TGTGCCAGCAGTTACACGGGACTAAACAATGAGCAGTTCTTC. The rearrangement links TRBV6-5 to TRBJ2-1; TRBD2 matches at 7 bases. The CDR3 spans 14 residues. The J segment lost 5 bases and the V segment lost 2 bases, leaving 3 bases of the junction unmatched. Germline CDR1 MNHEY, CDR2 SVGAGI.

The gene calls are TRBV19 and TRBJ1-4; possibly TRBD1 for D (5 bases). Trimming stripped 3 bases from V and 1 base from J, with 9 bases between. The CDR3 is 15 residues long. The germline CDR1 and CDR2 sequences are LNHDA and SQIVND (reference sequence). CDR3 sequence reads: CASSISRVTNEKLFF. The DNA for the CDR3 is TGTGCCAGTAGTATTAGCAGGGTAACTAATGAAAAACTGTTTTTT.

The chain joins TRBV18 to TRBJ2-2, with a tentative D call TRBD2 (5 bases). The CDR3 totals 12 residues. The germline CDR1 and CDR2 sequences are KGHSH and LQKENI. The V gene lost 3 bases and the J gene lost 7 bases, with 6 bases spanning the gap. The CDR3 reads CASSPTSGELFF. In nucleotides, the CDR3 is TGTGCCAGCTCACCCACTAGCGGGGAGCTGTTTTTT.

CDR3 sequence: CASSLRGYNEQFF. The DNA of the CDR3 is TGTGCCAGCAGCCTCCGGGGCTACAATGAGCAGTTCTTC. The genes are TRBV3-1 (or the pseudogene TRBV3-2) and TRBJ2-1; D possibly corresponds to TRBD2 (5 bases). Germline assignment: CDR1 LGHDT and CDR2 YNNKEL (reference sequence). V lost 4 bases and J lost 3, with 7 bases in between. The CDR3 spans 13 residues.

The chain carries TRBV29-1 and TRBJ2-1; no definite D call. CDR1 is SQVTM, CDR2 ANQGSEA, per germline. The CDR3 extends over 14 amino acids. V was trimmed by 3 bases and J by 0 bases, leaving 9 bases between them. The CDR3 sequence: CSVDVASSYNEQFF. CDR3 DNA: TGCAGCGTTGACGTGGCGAGCTCCTACAATGAGCAGTTCTTC.